This TCR beta chain was recovered during a study of blood T cell repertoires in COVID-19. This CDR3 is 15 amino acids long. CDR1 and CDR2 (germline): MDHEN, SYDVKM. V gave up 1 base and J gave up 4 bases, with 13 bases separating them. Repertoires were generated with immunoSEQ multiplex PCR, while TCRdb's copy carries only in-frame clones and drops some. The data hold approximately 210,000 clones, with roughly 90% observed a single time. Sequenced sample: peripheral blood. V is TRBV28 and J is TRBJ1-2; maybe TRBD1 (6 bases). The TCR was taken from a man in his sixties or seventies with acute or convalescent COVID-19. The CDR3 reads CASSLSDRPAYGYTF. The CDR3 region has the DNA TGTGCCAGCAGTTTATCCGACAGGCCCGCCTATGGCTACACCTTC.